This entry is about one T cell receptor (beta chain). Looked up from germline, CDR1 is MNHEY and CDR2 is SMNVEV (reference sequence). The CDR3 extends over 15 amino acids. Trimming cost V 4 bases and J 0 bases; bases outside gene matches: 3. The record originates from a study of blood T cell repertoires in COVID-19. Background on the study: The study drew acute and convalescent COVID-19 samples from the United States, Italy and Spain. Sources were T cells, B-cell-depleted T cells, or PBMCs; the material itself was cDNA or gDNA.

Per the study methods: Reference gene primer amplification in the assay estimated nucleated cell counts. Profiled with immunoSEQ multiplex PCR; TCRdb holds only in-frame clones, not every one. The D gene and trimming were derived from the DNA, and the V and J assignments and clone size from that table. The data show 300,000 or so clones, with roughly 86% seen just once and 7.8% held by the top ten. Sequenced: peripheral blood. The chain is built from TRBV27 and TRBJ1-2; 9 bases match TRBD1. The sequence derives from a woman aged 45 to 65 who had recovered from COVID-19. CDR3 protein: CASSSGQGANYGYTF. Here the CDR3 DNA reads TGTGCCAGCAGTTCGGGACAGGGAGCTAACTATGGCTACACCTTC.